This record covers a single T cell receptor beta chain. The use of a sample-barcoded 5' primer and a J-beta primer mix characterized a second PCR of roughly 6 to 11 cycles. Each of the samples gave a minimum of 2.5 million paired-end reads that contained CDR3. TCRdb re-analysed the 5' RACE reads in MiXCR, keeping a single row per CDR3 protein. The sample comprises 1.5 million to 2 million distinct CDR3 sequences, 34% of which are singletons, and roughly 12% rests with the top ten. Germline V CDR1 and CDR2: MNHEY, SMNVEV (reference sequence). Trimming took 4 bases from V and 7 from J, leaving 14 bases between them. CDR3 size: 15 residues. Healthy individuals of Caucasian origin from Russia, aged roughly 6 to 100, served as donors. A minimum of 6 micrograms of total RNA was extracted per sample. The sample is drawn from a study of blood T cells in healthy people across ages. Study overall: With template switching, about one barcoded beta molecule was captured per two T cells.

The chain combines TRBV27 with TRBJ1-6; D gene unclear. This receptor was identified in a woman in her 30s in good health. Sequencing was carried out using blood. The CDR3 DNA sequence: TGTGCCAGCAGTTCCCAACCCACCGGCAATTCACCCCTCCACTTT. Its translation: CASSSQPTGNSPLHF.